This T cell receptor beta chain was profiled in a study of shared clonotypes between healthy human individuals. Study-wide points: A reduction in generation probabilities was seen for non-shared clonotypes relative to those shared by all four donors. Approximately 5.4% of naive CD4 clonotypes were common to a handful of donors.

As for this clone: Its antigen remains unknown.

Method: immunoSEQ multiplex PCR; TCRdb's copy keeps in-frame clones and lacks some. The repertoire holds more than 1,200,000 clones, with approximately 98.5% as singletons. This CDR3 has 16 residues. In germline, CDR1 is KGHSH, CDR2 LQKENI. Trimming took off 3 bases at V and 0 bases at J, with 15 bases between the two ends. The chain joins TRBV18 to TRBJ2-7, with D possibly being TRBD1 (5 bases). Sequencing input: naive CD4+ T cells sorted from blood. As to subset: CD45RA+ positively selected. The receptor's source is a man aged 25-40 years in good health. Here the CDR3 reads CASSPSSAQVSYEQYF. The CDR3 DNA reads TGTGCCAGCTCACCCAGCAGCGCACAGGTCTCCTACGAGCAGTACTTC. Drawing the rest from reference TRBV18 and TRBJ2-7, the complete variable domain is NAGVMQNPRHLVRRRGQEARLRCSPMKGHSHVYWYRQLPEEGLKFMVYLQKENIIDESGMPKERFSAEFPKEGPSILRIQQVVRGDSAAYFCASSPSSAQVSYEQYFGPGTRLTVT.